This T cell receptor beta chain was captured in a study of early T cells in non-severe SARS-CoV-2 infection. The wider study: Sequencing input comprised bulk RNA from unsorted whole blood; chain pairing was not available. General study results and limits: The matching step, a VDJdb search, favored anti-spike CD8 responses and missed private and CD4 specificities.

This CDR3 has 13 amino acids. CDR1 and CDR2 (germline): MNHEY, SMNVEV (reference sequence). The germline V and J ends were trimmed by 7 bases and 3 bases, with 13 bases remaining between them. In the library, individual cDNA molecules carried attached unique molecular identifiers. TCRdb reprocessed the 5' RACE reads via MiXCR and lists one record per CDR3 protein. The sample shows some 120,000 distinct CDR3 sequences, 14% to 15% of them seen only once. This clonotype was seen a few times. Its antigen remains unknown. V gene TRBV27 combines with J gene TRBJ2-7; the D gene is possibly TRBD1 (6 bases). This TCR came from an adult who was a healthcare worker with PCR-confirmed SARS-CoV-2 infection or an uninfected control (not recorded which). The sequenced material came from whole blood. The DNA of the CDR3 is TGTGCCAGCACCATGACAGGTAGCTACGAGCAGTACTTC. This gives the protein CASTMTGSYEQYF.